The present T cell receptor beta chain was sequenced within a study of T cell responses to AZD1222 COVID-19 vaccine. Of note for this clone: An end of the junction does not agree with germline; a read error may underlie this.

TCRdb's table, derived via immunoSEQ multiplex PCR, lists solely in-frame clones and lacks some. There are about 120,000 clones in the sample; roughly nine tenths occur only once, and roughly 4.7% lies in the top ten. The CDR3 totals 14 residues. Germline V gives CDR1 MNHEY, CDR2 SVGEGT. The material sequenced was peripheral blood, taken on day 0 of AZD1222 vaccination. This sequence originates from an adult in good health. The chain joins TRBV6-2 or TRBV6-3 to TRBJ1-1; D remains ambiguous. The CDR3 DNA is TGTGCCAGCAGCCCTCTTGGCACAGCCTCTGACGCTTTCTTT. As protein: CASSPLGTASDAFF.